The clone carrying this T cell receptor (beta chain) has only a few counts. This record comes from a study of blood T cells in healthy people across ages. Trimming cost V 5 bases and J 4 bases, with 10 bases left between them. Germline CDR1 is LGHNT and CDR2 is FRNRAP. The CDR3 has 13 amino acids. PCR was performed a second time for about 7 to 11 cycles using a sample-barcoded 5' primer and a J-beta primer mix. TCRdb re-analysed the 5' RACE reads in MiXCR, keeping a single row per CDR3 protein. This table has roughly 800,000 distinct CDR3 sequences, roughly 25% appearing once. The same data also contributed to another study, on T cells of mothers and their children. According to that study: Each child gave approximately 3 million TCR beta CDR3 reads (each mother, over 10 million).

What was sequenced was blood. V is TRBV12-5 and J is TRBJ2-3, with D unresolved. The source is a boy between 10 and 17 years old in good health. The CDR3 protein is CASGLQSADTQYF. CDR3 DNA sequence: TGTGCTAGTGGTCTCCAGAGCGCAGATACGCAGTATTTT.